Below are 27 T cell receptor beta chains sequenced from a single sample in a study of T cell repertoires in cytomegalovirus infection. Each CDR3 protein gets one entry after TCRdb re-called the reads with MiXCR. Among just over 300,000 distinct CDR3 sequences listed, 15% to 20% were seen once. Material for sequencing was PBMCs. Every receptor here comes from a human donor in good health (CMV status not recorded). Some clones in this sample may be carry-over from other donors' samples.

The chain has TRBV4-1 and TRBJ1-5, with D uncertain. The V gene lost 4 bases and the J gene lost 4 bases, with 14 bases spanning the gap. This CDR3 has 15 residues. Germline loops: CDR1 MGHRA, CDR2 YSYEKL. CDR3 residues: CASSPLLGGNQPQHF. The CDR3 DNA is TGCGCCAGCAGCCCCCTCCTTGGCGGGAATCAGCCCCAGCATTTT.

This clonotype was recorded at least ten times. The chain couples TRBV6-2 or TRBV6-3 to TRBJ1-5; 8 positions match TRBD1. Trimming at V came to 7 bases and at J to 3 bases, leaving 11 bases not matched to a gene. The CDR3 sequence is 16 residues long. From germline, CDR1 is MNHEY and CDR2 SVGEGT. CDR3 protein: CASTGRGLRNNQPQHF. CDR3 sequence (DNA): TGTGCCAGCACCGGCAGGGGGCTTAGGAACAATCAGCCCCAGCATTTT.

This clonotype was detected only a few times. The chain carries TRBV29-1 and TRBJ1-6, with D uncertain. V lost 4 bases, J lost 7 bases, and 11 bases lay in between. CDR1 and CDR2 from the germline V gene are SQVTM and ANQGSEA. This CDR3 region has 13 residues. The CDR3, as DNA: TGCAGCGTTGGTCGGGATTTCAATTCACCCCTCCACTTT. Translated, it gives CSVGRDFNSPLHF.

This clonotype occurred a few times. This chain links TRBV6-1 with TRBJ2-1; 7 bases align to TRBD1. CDR3 length: 12 amino acids. V dropped 5 bases and J dropped 13; count of bases not matched to a gene: 8. Germline V lookup: CDR1 MNHNS, CDR2 SASEGT. This CDR3 reads CASSQGRDRQFF. The CDR3 DNA reads TGTGCCAGCAGTCAAGGCCGGGACAGACAGTTCTTC.

This clonotype occurred many times. In DNA form, the CDR3 reads TGTGCCAGCAGCTGGACACTACAAGAGACCCAGTACTTC. Protein product: CASSWTLQETQYF. The chain employs TRBV7-9 and TRBJ2-5; perhaps TRBD1 as D (5 bases). CDR1 and CDR2 (germline): SEHNR, FQNEAQ (reference sequence). The CDR3 runs to 13 residues. Trimming took off 4 bases at V and 2 bases at J, with 8 bases between the two ends.

This clonotype was detected ten times or more. This chain connects TRBV3-1 to TRBJ2-5; perhaps D is TRBD1 or TRBD2 (5 bases each). Germline V gene data show CDR1 as LGHDT and CDR2 as YNNKEL (reference sequence). The CDR3 has 16 amino acids. Deletions cut 0 bases from V and 2 bases from J, with 13 bases between. The CDR3 DNA reads as TGTGCCAGCAGCCAAGATTGGGCAGGGAGTCAAGAGACCCAGTACTTC. It yields the protein CASSQDWAGSQETQYF.

This clonotype was recorded many times. The chain couples TRBV7-8 to TRBJ2-7, with TRBD1 as a possible D gene (6 bases). Looked up from germline, CDR1 is SGHVS and CDR2 is FQNEAQ. This CDR3 has 15 amino acids. V was cut by 5 bases and J by 1 base, with 15 bases left in between. The CDR3 region is CASSLMGHSSYEQYF. DNA of the CDR3: TGTGCCAGCAGCCTCATGGGACATTCGTCCTACGAGCAGTACTTC.

This clonotype has only a few counts. The chain is built from TRBV2 and TRBJ2-7; no firm D call. Trimming removed 8 bases at V and 0 bases at J, with 14 bases between. CDR3 length equals 14 residues. Germline V gives CDR1 SNHLY, CDR2 FYNNEI. The CDR3 DNA reads TGTGCCAGCCGGGCTACATTTGGCTCCTACGAGCAGTACTTC. The encoded protein is CASRATFGSYEQYF.

The chain joins TRBV6-6 to TRBJ2-5; 11 positions match TRBD1. This CDR3 is built from 16 residues. Germline values: CDR1 MNHNY, CDR2 SVGAGI (reference sequence). The J segment lost 5 bases and the V segment lost 5 bases, leaving 10 bases of the junction unmatched. The CDR3, as DNA: TGTGCCAGCAGTACCGCGGACAGGGGGCGGTGGGAGACCCAGTACTTC. As protein: CASSTADRGRWETQYF.

This clonotype showed up many times. The chain has TRBV7-9 and TRBJ2-5, with 7 bases lining up with TRBD1. Germline lookup yields CDR1 SEHNR and CDR2 FQNEAQ (reference sequence). The CDR3 extends over 15 amino acids. The trim removed 5 bases at V and 5 bases at J, leaving 11 bases unmatched. The CDR3 sequence is CASSPSGAGGETQYF. The CDR3, as DNA: TGTGCCAGCAGCCCGTCAGGGGCAGGGGGTGAGACCCAGTACTTC.

The V gene is TRBV3-1, the J gene TRBJ1-5, with D unresolved. The CDR3 is 14 residues long. Germline loops: CDR1 LGHDT, CDR2 YNNKEL (reference sequence). With 1 base removed from V and 9 bases from J, the gap between germline ends came to 13 bases. The CDR3, as DNA: TGTGCCAGCAGCCAAGCGTCCGTCACCCGGCCCCAGCATTTT. As protein: CASSQASVTRPQHF.

The chain is built from TRBV2 and TRBJ1-4, with a tentative D call TRBD1 (5 bases). V lost 2 bases and J 5 bases, leaving 9 bases between the germline ends. Germline CDR1 and CDR2: SNHLY and FYNNEI. The CDR3 length is 14 residues. CDR3 amino acids: CASSETGGNEKLFF. CDR3 DNA sequence: TGTGCCAGCAGTGAAACGGGGGGGAATGAAAAACTGTTTTTT.

A single count supports this clonotype. The rearrangement joins TRBV6-6 to TRBJ2-3, with 7 nucleotides matching TRBD1. CDR1 MNHNY and CDR2 SVGAGI come from the germline V gene (reference sequence). J gave up 2 bases and V 6 bases, and 8 bases lay outside the gene matches. The CDR3 has 15 residues. The CDR3 protein is CASSLPGQPTDTQYF. DNA for the CDR3: TGTGCCAGCAGCCTCCCGGGACAGCCCACAGATACGCAGTATTTT.

There are many counts of this clonotype. The J gene is TRBJ2-1, the V gene TRBV7-2; 8 nucleotides align to TRBD2. V lost 2 bases to trimming and J lost 10 bases; unmatched junction nucleotides: 10. This CDR3 comprises 15 residues. Germline V gene data show CDR1 as SGHTA and CDR2 as FQGNSA. This CDR3 reads CASSLFGSRGGEQFF. CDR3 coding DNA: TGTGCCAGCAGCTTATTTGGCTCCCGGGGGGGCGAGCAGTTCTTC.

This chain connects TRBV28 to TRBJ1-5, with unresolved D. The V end lost 0 bases, the J end lost 2 bases, and 8 bases lay between the germline ends. The germline gives CDR1 MDHEN, CDR2 SYDVKM. The CDR3 sequence is 15 residues long. The CDR3 protein is CASSLWGIGNQPQHF. DNA of the CDR3: TGTGCCAGCAGTTTATGGGGAATCGGCAATCAGCCCCAGCATTTT.

This clonotype was seen a handful of times. The chain recombines TRBV27 with TRBJ1-4; TRBD1 might be the D (5 bases). Deletions cut 6 bases from V and 7 bases from J, with 15 bases between. The germline gives CDR1 MNHEY, CDR2 SMNVEV (reference sequence). The CDR3 is made up of 14 amino acids. The CDR3 region has the DNA TGTGCCAGCAGGCGCGGGGGAAGAATTGAAAAACTGTTTTTT. Translated: CASRRGGRIEKLFF. The full variable domain, with the rest looked up from reference TRBV27 and TRBJ1-4, is EAQVTQNPRYLITVTGKKLTVTCSQNMNHEYMSWYRQDPGLGLRQIYYSMNVEVTDKGDVPEGYKVSRKEKRNFPLILESPSPNQTSLYFCASRRGGRIEKLFFGSGTQLSVL.

This chain joins TRBV7-9 and TRBJ2-5; 7 bases agree with TRBD2. The trim removed 1 base at V and 1 base at J, leaving 18 bases unmatched. Germline V gives CDR1 SEHNR, CDR2 FQNEAQ (reference sequence). This CDR3 spans 20 amino acids. CDR3 sequence: CASSLVLAFGTKKSQETQYF. The DNA for the CDR3 is TGTGCCAGCAGCTTAGTTTTGGCCTTCGGGACTAAAAAATCCCAAGAGACCCAGTACTTC.

The rearrangement uses TRBV7-9 and TRBJ1-2; D is uncertain. In germline, CDR1 is SEHNR, CDR2 FQNEAQ (reference sequence). V was pared by 5 bases and J by 3 bases, with 10 bases between. The CDR3 covers 13 residues. CDR3 coding DNA: TGTGCCAGCAGCCCCGTGGCTGACTATGGCTACACCTTC. Translated: CASSPVADYGYTF.

This clonotype turned up a few times. The DNA of the CDR3 is TGCAGTGCTAGAGGGGACCGGGACAACTCCTACGAGCAGTACTTC. Protein sequence: CSARGDRDNSYEQYF. This chain connects TRBV20-1 to TRBJ2-7; tentatively, D is TRBD1 (6 bases). Trimming removed 1 base at V and 0 bases at J, with 13 bases between. The CDR3 has 15 residues. Looked up from germline, CDR1 is DFQATT and CDR2 is SNEGSKA (reference sequence).

The chain has TRBV7-6 and TRBJ2-6; D unclear. V gave up 8 bases and J gave up 0 bases, with 14 bases separating them. This CDR3 comprises 16 residues. The germline V gene has CDR1 SGHVS and CDR2 FNYEAQ. The CDR3 nucleotides read TGTGCCAGCGGGCAGAAAGTAACCTCTGGGGCCAACGTCCTGACTTTC. Protein sequence: CASGQKVTSGANVLTF.

This clonotype was detected only a few times. CDR3 amino acids: CASSEPPGRGGGLQETQYF. The CDR3 DNA reads TGTGCCAGCAGTGAACCCCCAGGGAGGGGCGGGGGACTACAAGAGACCCAGTACTTC. The V gene is TRBV25-1, the J gene TRBJ2-5; 7 positions agree with TRBD2. This CDR3 contains 19 residues. V shed 2 bases and J 2 bases; nucleotides not matched to a gene: 17. The germline CDR1 and CDR2 sequences are MGHDK and SYGVNS.

This clonotype was detected only a few times. The V gene is TRBV6-5, the J gene TRBJ1-2; a possible D gene is TRBD1 (6 bases). There are 19 residues in the CDR3. Germline V gene lookup returns CDR1 MNHEY and CDR2 SVGAGI. With 5 bases removed from V and 0 bases from J, the gap between germline ends came to 25 bases. The CDR3 spells CASSPRAYWTADSNYGYTF. In nucleotides, the CDR3 is TGTGCCAGCAGTCCACGAGCGTATTGGACAGCCGATTCTAACTATGGCTACACCTTC.

The rearrangement joins TRBV19 to TRBJ1-5; D ambiguous. The CDR3 has 16 amino acids. The V end was cut by 7 bases, the J end by 0 bases, with 16 bases between. CDR1 is LNHDA and CDR2 is SQIVND in the germline V gene (reference sequence). CDR3 DNA sequence: TGTGCCAGTACCGTGGACCGGTGGCTTAGCAATCAGCCCCAGCATTTT. This sequence encodes CASTVDRWLSNQPQHF.

This clonotype turned up a few times. The V and J genes are TRBV10-3 and TRBJ2-7; the match to TRBD1 covers 7 bases. Per germline, CDR1 ENHRY and CDR2 SYGVKD. This CDR3 comprises 13 residues. V lost 7 bases and J lost 3; bases outside the gene matches: 6. The CDR3 DNA is TGTGCCATCACCACACAGGGGAGCTACGAGCAGTACTTC. This translates into CAITTQGSYEQYF.

The rearrangement links TRBV28 to TRBJ1-1; TRBD1 aligns across 7 bases. Germline-derived CDR1 and CDR2 are MDHEN and SYDVKM. The CDR3 contains 17 residues. J gave up 2 bases and V 2 bases, and 11 bases lay outside the gene matches. CDR3 residues: CASSLDRVPPINTEAFF. CDR3 coding DNA: TGTGCCAGCAGTTTAGACAGGGTGCCCCCCATTAACACTGAAGCTTTCTTT.

The rearrangement joins TRBV19 to TRBJ2-7, with a tentative D call TRBD1 (6 bases). V was pared by 5 bases and J by 6 bases, with 14 bases between. Germline loops: CDR1 LNHDA, CDR2 SQIVND (reference sequence). The CDR3 is 13 residues long. In DNA form, the CDR3 reads TGTGCCAGTAGTTCCTTTGGGGGCGGCGAGCAGTACTTC. Residues: CASSSFGGGEQYF.

The gene calls are TRBV20-1 and TRBJ2-3, with D possibly matching TRBD1 (5 bases). The length of the CDR3 is 13 residues. V was pared by 4 bases and J by 2 bases, with 10 bases between. The V gene's germline CDR1 is DFQATT and CDR2 SNEGSKA (reference sequence). CDR3 coding DNA: TGCAGTGCTAAAACAGGAGACACAGATACGCAGTATTTT. It is translated as CSAKTGDTDTQYF.